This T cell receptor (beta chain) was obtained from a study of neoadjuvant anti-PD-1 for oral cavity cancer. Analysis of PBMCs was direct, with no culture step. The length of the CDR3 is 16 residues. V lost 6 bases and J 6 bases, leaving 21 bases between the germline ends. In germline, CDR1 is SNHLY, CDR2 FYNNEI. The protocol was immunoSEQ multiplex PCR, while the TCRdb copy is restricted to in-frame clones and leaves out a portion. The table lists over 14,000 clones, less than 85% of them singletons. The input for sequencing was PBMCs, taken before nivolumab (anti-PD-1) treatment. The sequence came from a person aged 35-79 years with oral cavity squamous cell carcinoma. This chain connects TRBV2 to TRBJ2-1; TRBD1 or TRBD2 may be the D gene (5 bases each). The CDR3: CASRGYRDAQGNEQFF. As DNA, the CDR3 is TGTGCCAGCAGAGGATACCGGGACGCCCAAGGCAATGAGCAGTTCTTC.